This section outlines one TCR beta chain sequence together with its context. The antigen is unknown. This record comes from a study of graft-versus-host responses after intestinal transplantation. Overall study context: Each of the recipients got a multivisceral, liver-intestinal, or isolated intestinal transplant. All recipients got anti-thymocyte globulin induction, then tacrolimus and steroids for roughly 3 years. Overall study results and limits: Allografts of patients with graft-donor T cell macrochimerism showed high graft-versus-host to host-versus-graft clone ratios. Recipient-marrow GvH clones were detected, some having first appeared in ileum or blood.

Only in-frame clones appear in the TCRdb table, and some are missing; sequencing was by immunoSEQ multiplex PCR. The sample lists 100,000 to 120,000 clones; about 93% were seen once. Germline-derived CDR1 and CDR2 are WSHSY and SAAADI. The CDR3 contains 18 residues. The trim removed 7 bases at V and 0 bases at J, leaving 9 bases unmatched. This receptor was taken from a human donor who received an intestinal transplant. The rearrangement joins TRBV10-2 to TRBJ2-1; 13 nucleotides match TRBD2. Material: unstimulated CD8+ T cells sorted from spleen or lymph node cells, obtained before intestinal transplant. DNA for the CDR3: TGCGCCAGCATCAGGACTAGCGGGAGAGAAAGCTCCTACAATGAGCAGTTCTTC. Protein product: CASIRTSGRESSYNEQFF.